A selection of T cell receptor beta chains follows, all from one sample in a study of T cells in Graves' hyperthyroidism and ophthalmopathy. TCRdb processed the multiplex PCR reads anew with MiXCR; each CDR3 protein has one entry. The table lists roughly 300,000 distinct CDR3 sequences, about 20% of them singletons. Material for sequencing was blood. These receptors were collected from a woman aged 45-60 years with Graves' hyperthyroidism. Both conserved end residues are part of each CDR3. A D gene is named only where the DNA matches it firmly. Clone size is shown for a subset of rows, as once, few, many or a class of expanded clone.

d_call,j_call,v_call,clone_size,cdr3_nt,cdr3_aa
TRBD1,TRBJ1-1,TRBV5-1,many,TGCGCCAGCAGCCCGGGACAGATTTGGGACATGAACACTGAAGCTTTCTTT,CASSPGQIWDMNTEAFF
NA,TRBJ2-5,TRBV9,few,TGTGCCAGCAGTCAAACAATACGGGGGCTACCCCAAGAGACCCAGTACTTC,CASSQTIRGLPQETQYF
NA,TRBJ2-5,TRBV4-1,few,TGCGCCAGCAGCCAAGACGGGAGATGGGACCCCTTGGGGGGAGAGACCCAGTACTTC,CASSQDGRWDPLGGETQYF
NA,TRBJ2-3,TRBV13,many,TGTGCCAGCAGCTCCCCCGGCCTGGGGACGGATACGCAGTATTTT,CASSSPGLGTDTQYF
NA,TRBJ2-1,TRBV24-1,many,TGTGCCACCAGTGAACACAGGGGGGGGGGCACATTTGCGCAGTTCTTC,CATSEHRGGGTFAQFF
TRBD2,TRBJ2-1,TRBV28,many,TGTGCCAGCAGTTTATCCATTTTGTCGGCGGGAGGGGGGGACAATGAGCAGTTCTTC,CASSLSILSAGGGDNEQFF
TRBD2,TRBJ2-3,TRBV5-1,NA,TGCGCCAGCAGCTTGGACGGCGGGAGGAGATCAGATACGCAGTATTTT,CASSLDGGRRSDTQYF
NA,TRBJ1-2,TRBV28,many,TGTGCCAGCAGTCTTCCCCAGGCTAACTATGGCTACACCTTC,CASSLPQANYGYTF
TRBD2,TRBJ2-1,TRBV7-6,NA,TGTGCCAGCTCAGGACTAGAAAATGAGCAGTTCTTC,CASSGLENEQFF
TRBD2,TRBJ2-1,TRBV28,once,TGTGCCAGCAGTTCGAGGACTAGCGGGATTATTGAGCAGTTCTTC,CASSSRTSGIIEQFF
TRBD1,TRBJ2-7,TRBV6-1,many,TGTGCCAGCAGGGAGACAGGGGCGTCCTACGAGCAGTACTTC,CASRETGASYEQYF
NA,TRBJ2-5,TRBV10-3,many,TGTGCCATCAGTGAGTCGGGGGTCAGTCAAGAGACCCAGTACTTC,CAISESGVSQETQYF
NA,TRBJ2-2,TRBV30,NA,TGTGCCTGGAGTCCCCTTTGGAGGGATAACACCGGGGAGCCGTTTTTT,CAWSPLWRDNTGEPFF
NA,TRBJ2-1,TRBV5-1,many,TGCGCCAGCAGCCGGAGGGGGGCCAATGAGCAGTTCTTC,CASSRRGANEQFF
TRBD1,TRBJ2-3,TRBV2,many,TGTGCCTCCAAAGGGCAGGGGGGCACAGATACGCAGTATTTT,CASKGQGGTDTQYF
NA,TRBJ1-4,TRBV12-3/TRBV12-4,NA,TGTGCCAGCAGTTTGGAGAACGCCCCAGAAAAACTGTTTTTT,CASSLENAPEKLFF
NA,TRBJ1-5,TRBV14,NA,TGTGCCAGCAGCCTCATCCCGGAGGGGCCCCAGCATTTT,CASSLIPEGPQHF
NA,TRBJ2-7,TRBV29-1,NA,TGCAGCGTTGAAGACAGGGGATCCTACGAGCAGTACTTC,CSVEDRGSYEQYF
TRBD1,TRBJ1-5,TRBV13,few,TGTGCCAGCATACGCCCCGGACAGGGGGACAATCAGCCCCAGCATTTT,CASIRPGQGDNQPQHF
TRBD2,TRBJ2-1,TRBV20-1,few,TGCAGTTCAGACGGGAGCGGGGAGTTTGAGCAGTTCTTC,CSSDGSGEFEQFF
NA,TRBJ1-1,TRBV18,many,TGTGCCAGCTCACCACAGGGGAGGAACACTGAAGCTTTCTTT,CASSPQGRNTEAFF
TRBD1,TRBJ2-7,TRBV2,many,TGTGCCAGCAGTCTGGACAGGAACTCCTACGAGCAGTACTTC,CASSLDRNSYEQYF
TRBD2,TRBJ2-1,TRBV19,NA,TGTGCCAGTAGTCATTCCAGCGGGGGATTTGTGGAGCAGTTCTTC,CASSHSSGGFVEQFF
TRBD2,TRBJ2-1,TRBV7-3,many,TGTGCCAGCAGCTTAACTCTAGCGGGAGTTAATAGAAATGAGCAGTTCTTC,CASSLTLAGVNRNEQFF
NA,TRBJ2-1,TRBV20-1,many,TGCAGTGCTAGAGATGGGCAGGGGTATAACAATGAGCAGTTCTTC,CSARDGQGYNNEQFF
NA,TRBJ2-7,TRBV20-1,few,TGCAGTGGTACCGAGGGAATGGGCTACGAGCAGTACTTC,CSGTEGMGYEQYF
NA,TRBJ1-5,TRBV2,many,TGTGCCAGCAGTGCTTCTCGGGCAGGCAATCAGCCCCAGCATTTT,CASSASRAGNQPQHF
TRBD2,TRBJ2-1,TRBV7-9,few,TGTGCCAGCAGCCCTACTAGCGGGGGAGTATCTGAGCAGTTCTTC,CASSPTSGGVSEQFF
NA,TRBJ1-1,TRBV25-1,few,TGTGCCAGCAGTGATCCACAGGGCCTGAACACTGAAGCTTTCTTT,CASSDPQGLNTEAFF